A selection of T cell receptor beta chains follows, all from one sample in a study of T cells in Graves' hyperthyroidism and ophthalmopathy. TCRdb used MiXCR to reprocess the multiplex PCR reads, holding one entry per CDR3 protein. The table includes roughly 740,000 distinct CDR3 sequences, around 15% detected once. Sequenced: blood. Receptors were obtained from a man aged 18 to 35 with Graves' hyperthyroidism. Each CDR3 is given with its conserved first and last residue. The D gene is left open where the match is weak. Size values are once, few and many counts, or a class for expanded clones, and some rows have none.

clone_size j_call cdr3_length d_call v_call cdr3_aa cdr3_nt
few TRBJ2-1 16 - TRBV6-9 CASSSLAGPLYNEQFF TGTGCCAGCAGTTCCCTCGCGGGCCCACTATACAATGAGCAGTTCTTC
many TRBJ2-1 15 - TRBV12-3/TRBV12-4 CASNRRDCSYNEQFF TGTGCCAGCAACCGGCGGGACTGCTCCTACAATGAGCAGTTCTTC
few TRBJ2-1 15 TRBD2 TRBV27 CASSDNRGLYNEQFF TGTGCCAGCAGTGACAACCGGGGACTATACAATGAGCAGTTCTTC
few TRBJ1-1 15 - TRBV4-1 CASSRYWGAITEAFF TGCGCCAGCAGCCGGTACTGGGGGGCCATCACTGAAGCTTTCTTT
many TRBJ2-5 17 TRBD2 TRBV28 CASSSPLAGGPGETQYF TGTGCCAGCAGTTCGCCTCTAGCGGGAGGGCCAGGAGAGACCCAGTACTTC
- TRBJ1-5 14 - TRBV28 CASSLWQGHQPQHF TGTGCCAGCAGTTTATGGCAGGGGCATCAGCCCCAGCATTTT
many TRBJ1-5 15 - TRBV6-6 CASSYSRHGNQPQHF TGTGCCAGCAGTTACTCGAGACACGGAAATCAGCCCCAGCATTTT
- TRBJ2-7 15 TRBD2 TRBV20-1 CSARPIAGAPLEQYF TGCAGTGCACGCCCGATCGCGGGAGCCCCTCTGGAGCAGTACTTC
many TRBJ2-3 16 TRBD2 TRBV11-2 CASSHGTSWDTDTQYF TGTGCCAGCAGCCATGGGACTAGCTGGGACACAGATACGCAGTATTTT
few TRBJ1-4 15 TRBD1 TRBV24-1 CATSDLRQGQEKLFF TGTGCCACCAGTGATTTACGGCAGGGACAGGAAAAACTGTTTTTT
many TRBJ2-3 13 TRBD2 TRBV29-1 CSVLAGEVDTQYF TGCAGCGTACTAGCGGGAGAGGTAGATACGCAGTATTTT
many TRBJ1-1 15 - TRBV28 CASSHATAMNTEAFF TGTGCCAGCAGCCATGCTACAGCGATGAACACTGAAGCTTTCTTT
- TRBJ2-3 14 - TRBV20-1 CSARQAGSTDTQYF TGCAGTGCTAGGCAAGCGGGTAGCACAGATACGCAGTATTTT
many TRBJ2-7 13 - TRBV20-1 CSARTSDSYEQYF TGCAGTGCGCGAACTAGTGACTCCTACGAGCAGTACTTC
- TRBJ2-3 14 TRBD1 TRBV24-1 CATSGGQEERTQYF TGTGCCACCAGTGGGGGACAGGAAGAACGTACGCAGTATTTT
many TRBJ2-7 17 TRBD2 TRBV15 CATSRGLAGALSYEQYF TGTGCCACCAGCAGAGGACTAGCGGGAGCCCTCTCCTACGAGCAGTACTTC
- TRBJ1-3 13 - TRBV27 CASSPLSGNTIYF TGTGCCAGCAGCCCTCTTTCTGGAAACACCATATATTTT
few TRBJ2-1 15 TRBD1 TRBV7-8 CASSRTGQGRDEQFF TGTGCCAGCAGCCGAACGGGACAGGGGAGGGATGAGCAGTTCTTC
few TRBJ2-7 14 - TRBV4-1 CASSQVAHSYEQYF TGCGCCAGCAGCCAAGTTGCTCATTCCTACGAGCAGTACTTC
few TRBJ2-7 14 TRBD1 TRBV6-1 CASSDDRGVDEQYF TGTGCCAGCAGTGATGACAGGGGGGTGGACGAGCAGTACTTC
many TRBJ2-7 15 TRBD2 TRBV20-1 CSARALAGRSYEQYF TGCAGTGCTAGGGCTCTAGCGGGAAGGTCCTACGAGCAGTACTTC
- TRBJ1-1 15 - TRBV16 CASSQSRQGNTEAFF TGTGCCAGCAGCCAATCTAGGCAAGGGAACACTGAAGCTTTCTTT